One sample yielded the 28 T cell receptor beta chains listed below, sequenced in a study of T cells in localized non-small cell lung cancer. Measured with immunoSEQ multiplex PCR; TCRdb has only the in-frame clones, and not every one. There are under 150,000 clones in the sample; roughly 90% occur only once, and approximately 1.7% lies in the top ten. Source: peripheral blood, taken before any cancer treatment. The receptors come from a female donor older than 55 with stage I lung adenocarcinoma.

This sequence joins TRBV28 and TRBJ2-1, with TRBD2 as a possible D gene (5 bases). CDR3 length: 13 residues. Per the germline V gene, CDR1 is MDHEN and CDR2 is SYDVKM. V was clipped by 1 base and J by 6 bases, with 7 bases between them. CDR3 nucleotides: TGTGCCAGCAGTTTATTCCTAGCCAATGAGCAGTTCTTC. Amino acid sequence: CASSLFLANEQFF.

Worth noting for this clone: Relative to the germline gene, one junction end is altered; a read error may explain this. V gene TRBV11-2 combines with J gene TRBJ2-2; D remains ambiguous. The CDR3 extends over 14 amino acids. Germline V gene lookup returns CDR1 SGHAT and CDR2 FQNNGV. In nucleotides, the CDR3 is TGTGCCAGCAGCTTAAGACCGAACGCCGGGGAGCTGTTTTTT. This sequence encodes CASSLRPNAGELFF. Together with reference TRBV11-2 and TRBJ2-2, the CDR3 gives the full variable domain: EAGVAQSPRYKIIEKRQSVAFWCNPISGHATLYWYQQILGQGPKLLIQFQNNGVVDDSQLPKDRFSAERLKGVDSTLKIQPAKLEDSAVYLCASSLRPNAGELFFGEGSRLTVL.

This chain connects TRBV29-1 to TRBJ1-1; TRBD1 matches at 8 bases. The CDR3 contains 11 residues. Per the germline V gene, CDR1 is SQVTM and CDR2 is ANQGSEA. V lost 7 bases to trimming and J lost 5 bases; unmatched junction nucleotides: 3. The DNA of the CDR3 is TGCAGCGATCGGACAGGGACTGAAGCTTTCTTT. It yields the protein CSDRTGTEAFF.

The chain uses TRBV28 and TRBJ2-3, with TRBD1 matching 7 bases. The CDR3 totals 14 residues. With V trimmed by 7 bases and J by 6 bases, 10 bases remained unmatched. From germline, CDR1 is MDHEN and CDR2 SYDVKM. The DNA for the CDR3 is TGTGCCAGCAATTCACAGGGGAACTTGGATACGCAGTATTTT. This encodes CASNSQGNLDTQYF. The variable domain in full, completed from reference TRBV28 and TRBJ2-3, reads DVKVTQSSRYLVKRTGEKVFLECVQDMDHENMFWYRQDPGLGLRLIYFSYDVKMKEKGDIPEGYSVSREKKERFSLILESASTNQTSMYLCASNSQGNLDTQYFGPGTRLTVL.

This clone was seen only once. J is TRBJ2-1 and V is TRBV4-1; 10 nucleotides line up with TRBD1. V was clipped by 2 bases and J by 3 bases; unmatched bases: 4. Per germline, CDR1 MGHRA and CDR2 YSYEKL. The CDR3 is made up of 16 amino acids. As DNA, the CDR3 is TGCGCCAGCAGCCAACCAGACAGGGGGCTCTACAATGAGCAGTTCTTC. Its translation: CASSQPDRGLYNEQFF.

The chain has TRBV13 and TRBJ2-1; 11 bases fit TRBD1. The CDR3 consists of 15 residues. The ends lost 7 bases at V and 6 bases at J; junction bases unmatched: 8. Germline-derived CDR1 and CDR2 are PRHDT and FYEKMQ (reference sequence). The CDR3 region is CASNMWTGGPNEQFF. CDR3 nucleotide sequence: TGTGCCAGCAACATGTGGACAGGGGGCCCCAATGAGCAGTTCTTC.

The rearrangement links TRBV6-1 to TRBJ2-7; D unresolved. CDR1 and CDR2 (germline): MNHNS, SASEGT. This CDR3 has 14 residues. V was clipped by 0 bases and J by 5 bases, with 11 bases between them. This chain's CDR3 is CASSEAGLVNEQYF. The CDR3 nucleotides are TGTGCCAGCAGTGAAGCGGGTCTAGTCAACGAGCAGTACTTC.

The genes are TRBV7-6 and TRBJ2-7; weak D call: TRBD2 (6 bases). Trimming removed 6 bases at V and 2 bases at J, with 17 bases between. Germline loops: CDR1 SGHVS, CDR2 FNYEAQ. This CDR3 region has 15 residues. CDR3 DNA sequence: TGTGCCAGCAGTACTTCCGTCGGGGGACCCTACGAGCAGTACTTC. Amino acid sequence: CASSTSVGGPYEQYF.

This clone was found once. The chain recombines TRBV5-1 with TRBJ2-3, with D possibly matching TRBD1 (6 bases). This CDR3 is 14 amino acids long. V gave up 4 bases and J gave up 4 bases, with 13 bases separating them. Germline lookup yields CDR1 SGHRS and CDR2 YFSETQ. CDR3 amino acids: CASSGTGWADTQYF. CDR3 coding DNA: TGCGCCAGCAGCGGCACAGGGTGGGCAGATACGCAGTATTTT.

The gene calls are TRBV7-8 and TRBJ1-4, with TRBD1 identical over 7 bases. This CDR3 has 16 amino acids. Trimming removed 4 bases from V and 5 bases from J; junction bases left unmatched: 10. In germline, CDR1 is SGHVS, CDR2 FQNEAQ. The CDR3 is CASSSDRQGINEKLFF. Here the CDR3 DNA reads TGTGCCAGCAGCTCCGACAGACAGGGTATAAATGAAAAACTGTTTTTT.

The rearrangement links TRBV7-9 to TRBJ2-5; TRBD1 agrees at 8 bases. CDR3 size: 14 residues. Germline V lookup: CDR1 SEHNR, CDR2 FQNEAQ (reference sequence). The ends lost 5 bases at V and 5 bases at J; junction bases unmatched: 7. The CDR3: CASSRWTGLETQYF. In nucleotides, the CDR3 is TGTGCCAGCAGCCGATGGACAGGGTTGGAGACCCAGTACTTC.

The chain combines TRBV18 with TRBJ2-7; D gene unclear. The CDR3 extends over 18 amino acids. The V and J ends lost 6 bases and 1 base respectively, with 25 bases between them. CDR1 is KGHSH, CDR2 LQKENI, per germline. Here the CDR3 reads CASSPLGWSAGESYEQYF. The CDR3 nucleotides read TGTGCCAGCTCTCCCCTAGGTTGGTCGGCAGGCGAATCCTACGAGCAGTACTTC.

The chain is built from TRBV30 and TRBJ2-1; 7 bases map to TRBD1. The V gene end was trimmed by 0 bases and the J gene end by 8 bases; junction bases not matched to a gene: 7. The CDR3 loop spans 14 amino acids. Germline V gives CDR1 GTSNPN, CDR2 SVGIG (reference sequence). CDR3 sequence (DNA): TGTGCCTGGAGTGTCGGGACGGGGACAGATGAGCAGTTCTTC. It translates to CAWSVGTGTDEQFF.

The chain couples TRBV30 to TRBJ2-7, with D unclear. Per germline, CDR1 GTSNPN and CDR2 SVGIG (reference sequence). V gave up 2 bases and J gave up 0 bases, with 8 bases separating them. The CDR3 contains 13 residues. CDR3 coding DNA: TGTGCCTGGAGTCGAGATGCCTCCTACGAGCAGTACTTC. Translating gives CAWSRDASYEQYF.

This sequence joins TRBV11-2 and TRBJ2-4, with TRBD1 as a possible D gene (5 bases). The CDR3 has 14 residues. V dropped 4 bases and J dropped 3 bases, with 10 bases sitting between them. Germline values: CDR1 SGHAT, CDR2 FQNNGV. This chain's CDR3 is CASSSRVGKNIQYF. CDR3 DNA: TGTGCCAGCAGCTCCAGGGTAGGCAAAAACATTCAGTACTTC.

This clone was picked up a small number of times. The chain has TRBV7-6 and TRBJ2-2; 10 bases agree with TRBD2. The CDR3 contains 17 residues. The J segment lost 5 bases and the V segment lost 7 bases, leaving 13 bases of the junction unmatched. Germline V gives CDR1 SGHVS, CDR2 FNYEAQ. The CDR3 DNA is TGTGCCAGCACCCCTGAGTCCGGACTAGCGGTGACCGGGGAGCTGTTTTTT. Protein: CASTPESGLAVTGELFF.

The chain recombines TRBV2 with TRBJ2-3; D perhaps matches TRBD1 (5 bases). V was shortened by 4 bases and J by 7 bases, with 18 bases between the two germline ends. The germline V gene has CDR1 SNHLY and CDR2 FYNNEI. The CDR3 contains 15 residues. CDR3 loop: CASSVGQGNQNTQYF. The CDR3 DNA sequence: TGTGCCAGCAGTGTCGGGCAGGGTAATCAGAATACGCAGTATTTT.

The J gene is TRBJ1-1, the V gene TRBV4-2, with 10 bases fitting TRBD1. Germline values: CDR1 LGHNA, CDR2 YNFKEQ. CDR3 length: 16 amino acids. V was pared by 3 bases and J by 3 bases, with 7 bases of the junction left unmatched. As DNA, the CDR3 is TGTGCCAGCAGCCAGACAGGGGGCGAGGTGGACACTGAAGCTTTCTTT. Protein product: CASSQTGGEVDTEAFF.

V gene TRBV4-1 combines with J gene TRBJ2-7; D is uncertain. V gave up 2 bases and J gave up 0 bases, with 8 bases separating them. CDR3 length: 14 residues. Germline CDR1 is MGHRA and CDR2 is YSYEKL. CDR3 residues: CASSQIESSYEQYF. The CDR3 region has the DNA TGCGCCAGCAGCCAAATCGAGAGCTCCTACGAGCAGTACTTC.

V usage is TRBV9 and J usage is TRBJ2-7, with 9 bases that match TRBD1. The CDR3 has 16 amino acids. Looked up from germline, CDR1 is SGDLS and CDR2 is YYNGEE. J was trimmed by 2 bases and V by 4 bases; bases with no gene match: 10. The CDR3 loop is CASSPTTGTGTYEQYF. CDR3 nucleotides: TGTGCCAGCAGCCCGACCACCGGGACAGGGACCTACGAGCAGTACTTC.

J is TRBJ2-1 and V is TRBV14; D could derive from TRBD1 or TRBD2 (7 bases each). Germline V gives CDR1 SGHDN, CDR2 FVKESK. V was cut by 3 bases and J by 1 base, with 13 bases left in between. The CDR3 has 16 amino acids. The DNA of the CDR3 is TGTGCCAGCAGCCAGCTTCAGGGGGGGTCCTACAATGAGCAGTTCTTC. As protein: CASSQLQGGSYNEQFF.

This clone was counted once. This chain joins TRBV11-2 and TRBJ2-1, with D possibly matching TRBD2 (6 bases). Trimming cost V 2 bases and J 5 bases, with 10 bases left between them. The CDR3 is made up of 14 amino acids. Germline V gives CDR1 SGHAT, CDR2 FQNNGV. CDR3 sequence: CASSLMGLNNEQFF. CDR3 in DNA: TGTGCCAGCAGCTTAATGGGACTCAACAATGAGCAGTTCTTC.

The J gene is TRBJ2-1, the V gene TRBV29-1; 8 positions agree with TRBD2. This CDR3 is built from 14 residues. Trimming at V came to 4 bases and at J to 1 base, leaving 3 bases not matched to a gene. Looked up from germline, CDR1 is SQVTM and CDR2 is ANQGSEA. DNA of the CDR3: TGCAGCGTTGGAGCGGGAGTTTCCTACAATGAGCAGTTCTTC. It is translated as CSVGAGVSYNEQFF.

The V call is TRBV6-1, the J call TRBJ1-2; 12 bases map to TRBD1. The germline V gene has CDR1 MNHNS and CDR2 SASEGT. The CDR3 is made up of 14 amino acids. The V segment lost 8 bases and the J segment 0 bases; nucleotides outside the gene matches: 1. CDR3 DNA: TGTGCCAGCGGGGACAGGGGGCCTAACTATGGCTACACCTTC. This translates into CASGDRGPNYGYTF.

This rearrangement joins TRBV28 to TRBJ1-5, with D uncertain. The CDR3 sequence is 11 residues long. Germline V gene sequence: CDR1 MDHEN, CDR2 SYDVKM. Trimming cost V 5 bases and J 11 bases, with 10 bases left between them. The CDR3 DNA sequence: TGTGCCAGCAGTACGAGTAGGGCCCAGCATTTT. This sequence encodes CASSTSRAQHF.

V gene TRBV7-9 combines with J gene TRBJ2-7; TRBD2 matches at 15 bases. CDR1 and CDR2 (germline): SEHNR, FQNEAQ (reference sequence). With V trimmed by 1 base and J by 3 bases, 7 bases remained unmatched. The CDR3 covers 18 residues. The CDR3 sequence: CASSLGPGLAGGGYEQYF. The CDR3, as DNA: TGTGCCAGCAGCTTAGGGCCGGGACTAGCGGGAGGAGGCTACGAGCAGTACTTC.

This rearrangement joins TRBV10-3 to TRBJ2-7; D gene ambiguous. V was clipped by 7 bases and J by 3 bases, with 13 bases between them. CDR1 and CDR2 from the germline V gene are ENHRY and SYGVKD. The CDR3 contains 13 residues. The CDR3 sequence: CAITTALFYEQYF. The CDR3 DNA reads as TGTGCCATCACCACGGCTCTTTTCTACGAGCAGTACTTC.

The rearrangement joins TRBV9 to TRBJ2-7, with TRBD2 identical over 7 bases. With 0 bases clipped from V and 3 bases from J, the junction kept 3 bases outside the gene matches. The V gene's germline CDR1 is SGDLS and CDR2 YYNGEE. This CDR3 contains 14 residues. Here the CDR3 DNA reads TGTGCCAGCAGCGTAGCGGGAGGCGTCTACGAGCAGTACTTC. Residues: CASSVAGGVYEQYF. Complete variable domain (other parts from reference TRBV9 and TRBJ2-7): DSGVTQTPKHLITATGQRVTLRCSPRSGDLSVYWYQQSLDQGLQFLIQYYNGEERAKGNILERFSAQQFPDLHSELNLSSLELGDSALYFCASSVAGGVYEQYFGPGTRLTVT.